These 26 T cell receptor beta chains originate from one sample sequenced in a study of T cells expressing NK-cell markers. After re-calling the 5' RACE reads, TCRdb lists one entry per CDR3 protein, DNA absent. Its table lists hundreds of thousands of distinct CDR3 sequences. Sequencing input: blood T cells: a sorted CD56 or NKG2C T cell subset, CD4+ or CD8+ T cells, or bulk PBMC T cells (not recorded which). The source is a man aged 18-70 years in good health.

The chain joins TRBV5-1 to TRBJ2-7; lacking DNA, the TRBD1 call made by TCRdb goes unchecked. The CDR3 runs to 15 residues. Looked up from germline, CDR1 is SGHRS and CDR2 is YFSETQ. The CDR3: CASSLRSGTGNEQYF.

The chain recombines TRBV7-6 with TRBJ2-1; absent DNA, TCRdb's TRBD2 call cannot be checked. This CDR3 region has 17 residues. The V gene's germline CDR1 is SGHVS and CDR2 FNYEAQ. The CDR3 here is CASSRGTSGGTYNEQFF.

The chain is built from TRBV19 and TRBJ2-2; lacking DNA, the TRBD1 call made by TCRdb goes unchecked. Germline CDR1 is LNHDA and CDR2 is SQIVND (reference sequence). The CDR3 extends over 16 amino acids. The chain's CDR3 is CASSIRGQVNTGELFF.

V and J are TRBV6-1 and TRBJ1-2; the D call of TRBD1 rests on TCRdb alone, since no DNA is present to check it. The CDR3 is 15 amino acids. In germline, CDR1 is MNHNS, CDR2 SASEGT. This chain's CDR3 is CASSPKDRGAYGYTF.

This chain joins TRBV9 and TRBJ1-6. The CDR3 length is 14 residues. Germline V lookup: CDR1 SGDLS, CDR2 YYNGEE. The CDR3 sequence: CASSVEGFRSPLHF.

The V call is TRBV10-3, the J call TRBJ2-7; TCRdb gives TRBD1 as the D gene, but with no DNA this cannot be confirmed. The CDR3 has 16 residues. Looked up from germline, CDR1 is ENHRY and CDR2 is SYGVKD. The CDR3 spells CAIRGASGGKSYEQYF.

The chain joins TRBV12-3 or TRBV12-4 to TRBJ2-2; TCRdb's assignment of TRBD2 cannot be checked, as there is no DNA. The CDR3 totals 17 residues. CDR3 region: CASSFWRGSPNTGELFF.

This sequence joins TRBV2 and TRBJ1-2. This CDR3 contains 13 residues. CDR1 is SNHLY, CDR2 FYNNEI, per germline. CDR3 protein: CASSPTRNYGYTF.

The V call is TRBV5-1, the J call TRBJ2-1; checking the TCRdb D call of TRBD1 is not possible without DNA. Germline V gene lookup returns CDR1 SGHRS and CDR2 YFSETQ. The CDR3 runs to 12 residues. This CDR3 is CASSETGIEQFF.

This chain connects TRBV12-3 or TRBV12-4 to TRBJ1-1; as DNA is missing, the TRBD1 call by TCRdb cannot be tested. The CDR3 covers 15 residues. CDR3 region: CASSIDRGLITEAFF.

The rearrangement links TRBV7-9 to TRBJ2-3; the TCRdb D gene call, TRBD1, has no DNA to confirm it. Germline V CDR1 and CDR2: SEHNR, FQNEAQ (reference sequence). The CDR3 sequence is 15 residues long. CDR3 in amino acids: CASSSRLQGTYTQYF.

J is TRBJ2-3 and V is TRBV27; TCRdb designates TRBD1, a call that cannot be tested without DNA. The V gene's germline CDR1 is MNHEY and CDR2 SMNVEV (reference sequence). This CDR3 spans 13 amino acids. The CDR3: CASSSNRGGPQYF.

This chain uses TRBV30 with TRBJ2-5; TCRdb selects TRBD1, and the lack of DNA leaves this call unchecked. The CDR3 is 16 residues long. Per germline, CDR1 GTSNPN and CDR2 SVGIG (reference sequence). CDR3 protein: CAWSPRGRPKEETQYF.

The chain joins TRBV11-2 to TRBJ2-1; with no DNA, the TCRdb D assignment of TRBD2 cannot be verified. CDR1 and CDR2 (germline): SGHAT, FQNNGV. The CDR3 runs 15 residues. The CDR3 reads CASRLGTSGGNEQFF.

The rearrangement joins TRBV5-5 to TRBJ2-5; there is no DNA to check the TCRdb D call of TRBD1. CDR1 is SGHKS, CDR2 YYEKEE, per germline (reference sequence). CDR3 length: 15 residues. The CDR3 here is CASSPLLGQKETQYF.

V and J are TRBV28 and TRBJ1-5. This CDR3 comprises 14 residues. The V gene's germline CDR1 is MDHEN and CDR2 SYDVKM. CDR3 sequence reads: CASSLGFFNQPQHF.

V is TRBV27 and J is TRBJ2-7; lacking DNA, the TRBD1 call made by TCRdb goes unchecked. CDR1 is MNHEY and CDR2 is SMNVEV in the germline V gene (reference sequence). This CDR3 has 14 amino acids. The CDR3 reads CASSFGQGLGEQYF.

CDR3: CASRIGGAGTEAFF. The V and J genes are TRBV6-1 and TRBJ1-1; lacking DNA, the TRBD1 call made by TCRdb goes unchecked. The germline CDR1 and CDR2 sequences are MNHNS and SASEGT. CDR3 length equals 14 residues.

V gene TRBV20-1 combines with J gene TRBJ2-2. The CDR3 runs to 15 residues. Germline lookup yields CDR1 DFQATT and CDR2 SNEGSKA (reference sequence). The CDR3 sequence is CSARDYLAPTGELFF.

The V call is TRBV18, the J call TRBJ1-3; the D gene TCRdb calls, TRBD1, cannot be checked with no DNA. The CDR3 is made up of 17 amino acids. The germline CDR1 and CDR2 sequences are KGHSH and LQKENI. The CDR3 loop is CASSSTPGQLSGNTIYF.

This chain joins TRBV6-1 and TRBJ1-3; the TRBD1 assignment by TCRdb is unverifiable without DNA. From germline, CDR1 is MNHNS and CDR2 SASEGT. The CDR3 contains 15 residues. CDR3 sequence reads: CASGTRGTSGNTIYF.

The chain carries TRBV18 and TRBJ2-1; as DNA is missing, the TRBD1 call by TCRdb cannot be tested. Germline-derived CDR1 and CDR2 are KGHSH and LQKENI. This CDR3 is built from 17 residues. The CDR3 sequence: CASSLYGGLGSYNEQFF.

V and J are TRBV6-6 and TRBJ1-1; TCRdb returns TRBD1, unconfirmable since there is no DNA. Germline assignment: CDR1 MNHNY and CDR2 SVGAGI (reference sequence). The CDR3 is 13 amino acids. Here the CDR3 reads CASSKQVNTEAFF.

V and J are TRBV2 and TRBJ1-1; lacking DNA, the TRBD1 call made by TCRdb goes unchecked. This CDR3 comprises 16 residues. CDR1 and CDR2 (germline): SNHLY, FYNNEI. The CDR3 sequence: CASSGRGRQGGTEAFF.

The rearrangement links TRBV2 to TRBJ2-1. The V gene's germline CDR1 is SNHLY and CDR2 FYNNEI. CDR3 length: 18 residues. CDR3 sequence: CASSRVTSGESSYNEQFF. Full variable domain (missing parts from reference TRBV2 and TRBJ2-1): EPEVTQTPSHQVTQMGQEVILRCVPISNHLYFYWYRQILGQKVEFLVSFYNNEISEKSEIFDDQFSVERPDGSNFTLKIRSTKLEDSAMYFCASSRVTSGESSYNEQFFGPGTRLTVL.

The rearrangement links TRBV6-1 to TRBJ1-4. The CDR3 is 15 residues long. Germline assignment: CDR1 MNHNS and CDR2 SASEGT. Here the CDR3 reads CASSALRAVNEKLFF.